This T cell receptor (beta chain) was recovered during a study of blood T cell repertoires in COVID-19 (dated by TCRdb to 2018 to 2021). For context, the study as a whole: Samples covering the acute and convalescent phases of COVID-19 were provided by collaborators in the United States, Italy and Spain. The prospective study material was composed of cDNA or gDNA derived from T cells, B-cell-depleted T cells, or PBMCs. Subjects who had been exposed to COVID-19, were actively infected with it, or had recovered from it provided the deeply sampled blood TCRbeta repertoires that made up the dataset. The repertoires were released in a freely available public database intended as a resource for research on the immune response to SARS-CoV-2. Samples were obtained from the ongoing ImmuneRACE study (first 160 participants) and from about 1,300 subjects provided by 6 global collaborators. Nearly every sample came with metadata listing a de-identified subject ID, COVID-19 status, age in years and sex. Where available, HLA class I and class II types were obtained from metadata supplied by the sample provider rather than from assay-based typing. Findings and caveats that apply to the study as a whole: The quantity of clinical and demographic metadata differed by source and by participant and was supplied without curation.

TCRbeta CDR3 regions were amplified from genomic DNA by means of the immunoSEQ Assay, a bias-controlled multiplex PCR. Processing in the source paper ran as follows. The number of nucleated cells in each sample was estimated by amplification of reference gene primers within the assay. To quantify the absolute abundance of each unique TCRbeta CDR3 rearrangement, sequence reads were collapsed and filtered. For each sample, productive Simpson clonality was calculated by taking the square root of Simpson's diversity index across productive rearrangements. Sourced from immuneACCESS, this table was stored by TCRdb with only in-frame sequences that have V and J called. A share of the clones is absent; for the studies checked, an unresolved V gene accounts for under half, and the remainder has no known explanation. V, J and clone size reflect that table, while D and trimming were determined from the DNA. For this sample there are fewer than 200,000 clones; over 80% appear just once. About 7.8% of the sample is taken by the ten largest.

One collaborating source in Seattle enrolled patients during active infection and followed them longitudinally through the course of disease. The collaborating institutions used their own protocols to collect whole blood in K2EDTA tubes. For TCRbeta analysis, collaborator samples were shipped as frozen whole blood, as isolated PBMCs, or as DNA extracted from either sample type. This clone was seen a single time. It lacks a known antigen. No base quality information exists; no much larger clone differs at one position. From the cysteine through the phenylalanine, the CDR3 covers 15 amino acids. Solely the CDR3 DNA is kept, with 45 bases framed from the first base. From a lookup of the germline V gene, CDR1 and CDR2 are SGHTA and FQGNSA. Ends trimmed: V by 3 bases, J by 6 bases; bases unmatched to a gene: 10.

The rearranged chain carries TRBV7-2 and TRBJ2-7; 8 central nucleotides agree with TRBD2. This receptor was taken from a woman aged 55-69 years with COVID-19, enrolled during active disease. The sequencing input was peripheral blood. CDR3 reads: CASSFGLAGAGEQYF. The bases are TGTGCCAGCAGCTTTGGGCTAGCGGGCGCTGGCGAGCAGTACTTC. Full variable domain (CDR3 extended with the reference TRBV7-2 and TRBJ2-7 proteins): GAGVSQSPSNKVTEKGKDVELRCDPISGHTALYWYRQSLGQGLEFLIYFQGNSAPDKSGLPSDRFSAERTGGSVSTLTIQRTQQEDSAVYLCASSFGLAGAGEQYFGPGTRLTVT.